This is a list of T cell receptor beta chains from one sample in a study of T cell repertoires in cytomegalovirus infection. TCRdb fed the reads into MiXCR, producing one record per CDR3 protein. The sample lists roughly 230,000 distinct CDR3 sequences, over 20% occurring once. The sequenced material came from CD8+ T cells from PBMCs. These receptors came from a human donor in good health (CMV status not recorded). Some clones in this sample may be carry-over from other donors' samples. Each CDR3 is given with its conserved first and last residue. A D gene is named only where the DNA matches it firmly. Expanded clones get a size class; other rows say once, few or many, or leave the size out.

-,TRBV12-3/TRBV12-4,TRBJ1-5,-,CASSMLNQPQHF,TGTGCCAGCAGTATGCTGAATCAGCCCCAGCATTTT
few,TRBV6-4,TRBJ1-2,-,CASRRRPVESYTF,TGTGCCAGCAGACGTCGACCGGTCGAGAGCTACACCTTC
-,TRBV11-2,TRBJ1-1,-,CASRRRGGTEAFF,TGTGCCAGCAGACGGAGGGGTGGGACTGAAGCTTTCTTT
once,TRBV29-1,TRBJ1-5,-,CSVEGEGSQPQHF,TGCAGCGTTGAGGGAGAGGGGAGCCAGCCCCAGCATTTT
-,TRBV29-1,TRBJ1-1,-,CSVVTATSGPEAFF,TGCAGCGTTGTAACCGCGACCTCTGGGCCTGAAGCTTTCTTT
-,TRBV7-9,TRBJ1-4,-,CASSPAGNEKLFF,TGTGCCAGCAGCCCCGCAGGGAATGAAAAACTGTTTTTT
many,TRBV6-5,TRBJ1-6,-,CASSYLEGFGNSPLHF,TGTGCCAGCAGTTACTTGGAGGGGTTCGGTAATTCACCCCTCCACTTT
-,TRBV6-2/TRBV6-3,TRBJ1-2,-,CASSYLTTGTDYGYTF,TGTGCCAGCAGTTACTTAACTACCGGGACGGACTATGGCTACACCTTC
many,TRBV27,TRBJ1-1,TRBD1,CASSFVTGATEMAFF,TGTGCCAGCAGTTTTGTAACAGGGGCGACCGAGATGGCTTTCTTT
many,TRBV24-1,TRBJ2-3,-,CATSDLTEDTQYF,TGTGCCACCAGTGACCTGACCGAAGATACGCAGTATTTT
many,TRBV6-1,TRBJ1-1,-,CASTPGTNTEAFF,TGTGCCAGCACTCCGGGTACGAACACTGAAGCTTTCTTT
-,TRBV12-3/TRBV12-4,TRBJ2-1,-,CASSLPSARNEQFF,TGTGCCAGCAGTTTACCCTCAGCGCGCAATGAGCAGTTCTTC
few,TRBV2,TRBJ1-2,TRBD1,CASSLGQGDYGYTF,TGTGCCAGCAGCCTGGGACAGGGTGACTATGGCTACACCTTC
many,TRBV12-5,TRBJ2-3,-,CASGLVDGAGDTQYF,TGTGCTAGTGGTTTGGTAGACGGGGCGGGGGATACGCAGTATTTT
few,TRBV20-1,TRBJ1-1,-,CSASRGREAFF,TGCAGTGCTAGCAGGGGACGTGAAGCTTTCTTT
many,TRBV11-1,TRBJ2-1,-,CASSLPAGSYNEQFF,TGTGCCAGCAGCTTACCTGCAGGGTCCTACAATGAGCAGTTCTTC
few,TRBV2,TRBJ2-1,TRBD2,CASSETQPGLAGNEQFF,TGTGCCAGCAGTGAAACTCAACCGGGACTAGCCGGCAATGAGCAGTTCTTC
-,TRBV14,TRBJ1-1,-,CASSQEATVRGAFF,TGTGCCAGCAGCCAAGAGGCGACAGTCCGGGGGGCTTTCTTT
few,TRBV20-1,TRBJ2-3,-,CSARAPGHLIYTQYF,TGCAGTGCTAGAGCCCCGGGACACCTAATTTATACGCAGTATTTT
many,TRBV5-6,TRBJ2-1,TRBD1,CASSPGTARGEQFF,TGTGCCAGCAGCCCTGGGACAGCCCGGGGTGAGCAGTTCTTC
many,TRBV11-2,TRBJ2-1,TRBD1,CASSLGDRPVDEQFF,TGTGCCAGCAGCTTAGGGGACAGGCCGGTGGATGAGCAGTTCTTC
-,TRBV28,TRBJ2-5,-,CASSFRGTEQETQYF,TGTGCCAGCAGTTTCCGGGGGACAGAACAAGAGACCCAGTACTTC
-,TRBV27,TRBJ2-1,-,CASSLNMGDSYNEQFF,TGTGCCAGCAGTTTAAATATGGGGGACTCCTACAATGAGCAGTTCTTC
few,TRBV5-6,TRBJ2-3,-,CASSLIPADTQYF,TGTGCCAGCAGCTTGATTCCGGCAGATACGCAGTATTTT
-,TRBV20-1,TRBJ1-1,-,CSARPGRRGGAEAFF,TGCAGTGCTAGACCTGGCCGAAGAGGAGGCGCTGAAGCTTTCTTT
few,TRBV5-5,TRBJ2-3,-,CASSLEGTSTDTQYF,TGTGCCAGCAGCTTGGAAGGAACTAGCACAGATACGCAGTATTTT
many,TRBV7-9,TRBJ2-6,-,CASSLAPGPSGANVLTF,TGTGCCAGCAGCTTAGCGCCCGGTCCCTCTGGGGCCAACGTCCTGACTTTC
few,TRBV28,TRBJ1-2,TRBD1,CASRGDREGNYGYTF,TGTGCCAGCAGAGGGGACAGGGAGGGAAACTATGGCTACACCTTC
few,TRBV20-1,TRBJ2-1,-,CSARGGNYNEQFF,TGCAGTGCTAGAGGGGGAAACTACAATGAGCAGTTCTTC
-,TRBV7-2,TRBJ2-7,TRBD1,CASSFPGQAYEQYF,TGTGCCAGCAGCTTCCCGGGACAGGCCTACGAGCAGTACTTC
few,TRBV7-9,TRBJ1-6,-,CASSLNMGADSPLHF,TGTGCCAGCAGCCTGAACATGGGGGCGGATTCACCCCTCCACTTT
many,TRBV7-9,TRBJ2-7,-,CASNNWDPTRVYEQYF,TGTGCCAGCAACAATTGGGACCCGACCCGAGTATACGAGCAGTACTTC
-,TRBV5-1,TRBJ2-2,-,CASSLEIQGVSLRTGELFF,TGCGCCAGCAGCCTTGAGATACAGGGTGTCTCTTTGCGTACCGGGGAGCTGTTTTTT
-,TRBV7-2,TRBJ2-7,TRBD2,CATAGGSGGPYEQYF,TGTGCCACCGCGGGGGGTAGCGGGGGACCCTACGAGCAGTACTTC
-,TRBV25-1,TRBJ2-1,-,CASGQVGGYNEQFF,TGTGCCAGCGGCCAGGTAGGAGGATACAATGAGCAGTTCTTC
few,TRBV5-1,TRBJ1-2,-,CASNREVTF,TGCGCCAGCAACAGGGAAGTCACCTTC
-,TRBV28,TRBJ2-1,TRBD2,CASSGWTSGGNEQFF,TGTGCCAGCAGTGGGTGGACTAGCGGGGGGAATGAGCAGTTCTTC
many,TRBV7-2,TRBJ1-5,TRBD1,CASSSGQGTLGGQPQHF,TGTGCCAGCAGCTCCGGACAGGGGACCTTAGGGGGTCAGCCCCAGCATTTT
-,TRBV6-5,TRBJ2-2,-,CASSYLASNTGELFF,TGTGCCAGCAGTTACCTGGCGTCGAACACCGGGGAGCTGTTTTTT
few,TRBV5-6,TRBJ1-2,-,CASSLRAGALPIHGYTF,TGTGCCAGCAGCTTGAGGGCAGGGGCCCTACCTATTCATGGCTACACCTTC
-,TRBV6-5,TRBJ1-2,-,CASSQQGGSNYGYTF,TGTGCCAGCAGCCAGCAGGGAGGGTCCAACTATGGCTACACCTTC
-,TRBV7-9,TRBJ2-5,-,CASSFPSGTQYF,TGTGCCAGCAGCTTCCCCTCCGGGACCCAGTACTTC
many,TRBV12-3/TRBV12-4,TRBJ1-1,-,CASSTGLTEAFF,TGTGCCAGCAGTACAGGGTTGACTGAAGCTTTCTTT
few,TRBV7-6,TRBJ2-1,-,CASSLLGGPDNEQFF,TGTGCCAGCAGCTTACTCGGGGGGCCGGACAATGAGCAGTTCTTC
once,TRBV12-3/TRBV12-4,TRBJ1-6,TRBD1,CASSPTGSDSPLHF,TGTGCCAGCAGTCCGACAGGGTCCGATTCACCCCTCCACTTT
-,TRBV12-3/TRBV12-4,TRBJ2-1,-,CASSLGGGVSYNEHFF,TGTGCCAGCAGTTTGGGAGGGGGCGTGTCCTACAATGAGCATTTCTTC
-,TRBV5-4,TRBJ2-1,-,CASSLEQGTSEQFF,TGTGCCAGCAGCTTGGAACAGGGCACAAGTGAGCAGTTCTTC
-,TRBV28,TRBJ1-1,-,CASRMISGTYTEAFF,TGTGCCAGCAGGATGATCAGCGGAACGTACACTGAAGCTTTCTTT
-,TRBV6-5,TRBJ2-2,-,CASSTPAGTNTGELFF,TGTGCCAGCAGCACTCCCGCAGGGACGAACACCGGGGAGCTGTTTTTT
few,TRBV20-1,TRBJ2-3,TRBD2,CSAVGLAGGLEWTDTQYF,TGCAGTGCTGTCGGACTAGCGGGGGGGCTTGAGTGGACAGATACGCAGTATTTT
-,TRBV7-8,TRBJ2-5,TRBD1,CVSSLAPGQNQETQYF,TGTGTCAGCAGCCTAGCACCGGGACAGAACCAAGAGACCCAGTACTTC
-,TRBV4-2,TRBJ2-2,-,CASAAGPHTGELFF,TGTGCCAGCGCGGCAGGGCCCCACACCGGGGAGCTGTTTTTT
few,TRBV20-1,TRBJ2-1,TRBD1,CSANEGDRYYNEQFF,TGCAGTGCCAACGAGGGGGACAGGTACTACAATGAGCAGTTCTTC
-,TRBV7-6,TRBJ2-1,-,CASSLVRSLHNEQFF,TGTGCCAGCAGCTTAGTCCGAAGCTTACACAATGAGCAGTTCTTC